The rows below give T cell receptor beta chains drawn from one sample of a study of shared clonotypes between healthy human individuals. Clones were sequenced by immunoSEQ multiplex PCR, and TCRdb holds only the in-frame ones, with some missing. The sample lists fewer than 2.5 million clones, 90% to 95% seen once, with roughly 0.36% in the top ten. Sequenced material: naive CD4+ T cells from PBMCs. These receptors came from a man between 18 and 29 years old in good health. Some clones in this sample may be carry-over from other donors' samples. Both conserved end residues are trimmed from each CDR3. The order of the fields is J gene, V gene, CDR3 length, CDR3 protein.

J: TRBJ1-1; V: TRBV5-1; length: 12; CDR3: ASTLRPGATEAF
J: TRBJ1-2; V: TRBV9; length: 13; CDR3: ASSVRPGQIYGYT
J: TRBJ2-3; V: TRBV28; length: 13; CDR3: ASSALGASTDTQY
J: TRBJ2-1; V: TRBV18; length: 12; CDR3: ASSPQASYNEQF
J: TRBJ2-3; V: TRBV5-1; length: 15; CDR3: ASSSPSGIPPTDTQY
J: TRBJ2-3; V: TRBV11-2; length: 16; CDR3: ASSPGTSGTFQWDTQY
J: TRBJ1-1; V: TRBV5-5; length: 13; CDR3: ASSRQGSLDTEAF
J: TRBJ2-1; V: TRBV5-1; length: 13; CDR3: ASMLAGQPHNEQF
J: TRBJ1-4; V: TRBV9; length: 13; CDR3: ASSSTGTRRGKLF
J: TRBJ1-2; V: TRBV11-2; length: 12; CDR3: ASSLSREQYGYT
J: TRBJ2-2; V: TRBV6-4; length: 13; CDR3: ASSRDRVNTGELF
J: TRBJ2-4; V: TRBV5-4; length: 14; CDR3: ASSLEPSRRENIQY
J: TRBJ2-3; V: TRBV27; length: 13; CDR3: ASRRRQDVTDTQY
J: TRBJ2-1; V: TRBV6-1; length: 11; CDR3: ASIQGAFNEQF
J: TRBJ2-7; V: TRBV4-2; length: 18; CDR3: ASSQRRAGQGDYRAYEQY
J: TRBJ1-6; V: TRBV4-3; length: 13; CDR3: ASSQKGQFNSPLH
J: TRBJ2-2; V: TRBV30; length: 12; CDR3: AWSEPKNTGELF
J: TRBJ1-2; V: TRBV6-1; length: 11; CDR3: ASIPTGDYGYT
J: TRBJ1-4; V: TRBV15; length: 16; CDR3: ATSRGSDRGLSNEKLF
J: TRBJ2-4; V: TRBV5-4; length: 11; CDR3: ASSLEAGNIQY
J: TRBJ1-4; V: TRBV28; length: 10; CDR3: ASRTGHEKLF
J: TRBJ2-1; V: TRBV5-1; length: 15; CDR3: ASSPSGQGNTYNEQF
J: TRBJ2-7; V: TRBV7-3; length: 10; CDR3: ASSFILNEQY
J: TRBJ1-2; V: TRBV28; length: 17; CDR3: ASSQQSDILVPRPHGYT
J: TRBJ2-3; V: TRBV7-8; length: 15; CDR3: ASSLITWPDGTDTQY
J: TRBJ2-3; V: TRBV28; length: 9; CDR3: ATAWSDTQY
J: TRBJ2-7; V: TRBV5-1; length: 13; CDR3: ASSLGDRGYYEQY
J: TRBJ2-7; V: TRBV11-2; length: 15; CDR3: ASSQTGRLAIAYEQY
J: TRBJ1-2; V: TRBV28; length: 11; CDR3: ASSHQGTYGYT
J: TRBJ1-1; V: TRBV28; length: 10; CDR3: ASSLGGGEAF
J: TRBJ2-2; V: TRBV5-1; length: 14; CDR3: ASSLDWAGVAGELF
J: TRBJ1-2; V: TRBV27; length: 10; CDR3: ASKRTGGGYT
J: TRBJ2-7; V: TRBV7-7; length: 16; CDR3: ASSLRGQGSPRAYEQY
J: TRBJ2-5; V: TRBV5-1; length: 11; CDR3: ASSQFSQETQY
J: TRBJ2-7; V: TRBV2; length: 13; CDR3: ASSEAGGLTYEQY
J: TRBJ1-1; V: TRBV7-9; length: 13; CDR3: ASSLVPGQKAEAF
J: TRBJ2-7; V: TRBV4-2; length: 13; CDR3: ASSQPGQARYEQY
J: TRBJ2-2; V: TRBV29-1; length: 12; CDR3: SVDFPGPAGELF
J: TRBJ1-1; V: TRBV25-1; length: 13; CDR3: ASRDLGSMNTEAF
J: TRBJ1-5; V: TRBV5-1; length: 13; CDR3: ASSSEGMSNQPQH
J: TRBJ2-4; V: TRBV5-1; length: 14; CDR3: ASSLAASGEADIQY
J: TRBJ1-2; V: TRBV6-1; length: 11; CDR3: ASRSGAEGGYT
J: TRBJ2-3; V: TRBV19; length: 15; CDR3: ASIGRRWFSSTDTQY
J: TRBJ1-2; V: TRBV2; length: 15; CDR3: ASQIAEPLPFNYGYT
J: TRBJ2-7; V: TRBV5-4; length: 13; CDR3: ASSGGGNSPYEQY
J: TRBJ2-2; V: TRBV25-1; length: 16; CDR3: ASSEYTTGPKNTGELF
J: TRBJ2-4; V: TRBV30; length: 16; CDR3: AWRRLLLLAGERNIQY